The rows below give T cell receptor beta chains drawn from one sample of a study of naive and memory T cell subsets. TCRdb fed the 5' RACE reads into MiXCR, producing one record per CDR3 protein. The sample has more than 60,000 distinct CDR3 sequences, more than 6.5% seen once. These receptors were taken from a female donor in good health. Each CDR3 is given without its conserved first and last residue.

CDR3aa: ASSWTGGTDTQY
v_gene: TRBV27
j_gene: TRBJ2-3

CDR3aa: ADRRDTGELF
v_gene: TRBV7-9
j_gene: TRBJ2-2

CDR3aa: ASSLGGTGVNEQF
v_gene: TRBV28
j_gene: TRBJ2-1

CDR3aa: ASSLRQGQGAFGYT
v_gene: TRBV28
j_gene: TRBJ1-2

CDR3aa: ASSIARRREKLF
v_gene: TRBV6-2/TRBV6-3
j_gene: TRBJ1-4

CDR3aa: ASSPLRGGAREQY
v_gene: TRBV13
j_gene: TRBJ2-7

CDR3aa: ASSLDRTRNTEAF
v_gene: TRBV11-2
j_gene: TRBJ1-1

CDR3aa: ASSEEDNEQF
v_gene: TRBV7-3
j_gene: TRBJ2-1

CDR3aa: ATSDLSGELF
v_gene: TRBV24-1
j_gene: TRBJ2-2

CDR3aa: ASSTGTGAGQPQH
v_gene: TRBV19
j_gene: TRBJ1-5

CDR3aa: ASSNRVTDLQETQY
v_gene: TRBV6-6
j_gene: TRBJ2-5

CDR3aa: ASSPSGWTAGFQPQH
v_gene: TRBV6-5
j_gene: TRBJ1-5

CDR3aa: ASSGDLNEQF
v_gene: TRBV6-1
j_gene: TRBJ2-1

CDR3aa: ASSLVTTAKNIQY
v_gene: TRBV7-9
j_gene: TRBJ2-4

CDR3aa: ASSTSQGALLLNIQY
v_gene: TRBV7-9
j_gene: TRBJ2-4

CDR3aa: ASSWDRNYEQY
v_gene: TRBV7-9
j_gene: TRBJ2-7

CDR3aa: AMAKGLNEKLF
v_gene: TRBV10-3
j_gene: TRBJ1-4

CDR3aa: ASKRQGESDTQY
v_gene: TRBV6-2/TRBV6-3
j_gene: TRBJ2-3

CDR3aa: ASSDIGAQGAYGYT
v_gene: TRBV21-1
j_gene: TRBJ1-2

CDR3aa: ASRELTYEQY
v_gene: TRBV6-1
j_gene: TRBJ2-7

CDR3aa: ASSLPQGYNEQF
v_gene: TRBV6-2/TRBV6-3
j_gene: TRBJ2-1

CDR3aa: ASSLGSAQETQY
v_gene: TRBV5-1
j_gene: TRBJ2-5

CDR3aa: ASREPGQGFYGYT
v_gene: TRBV6-5
j_gene: TRBJ1-2

CDR3aa: SARDRGRTEAF
v_gene: TRBV20-1
j_gene: TRBJ1-1

CDR3aa: ASSYGRHIPSSPLH
v_gene: TRBV6-2/TRBV6-3
j_gene: TRBJ1-6

CDR3aa: SATTGGSYNEQF
v_gene: TRBV29-1
j_gene: TRBJ2-1

CDR3aa: STKQTAGDTGELF
v_gene: TRBV20-1
j_gene: TRBJ2-2

CDR3aa: SASYLAGLSYNEQF
v_gene: TRBV20-1
j_gene: TRBJ2-1

CDR3aa: SGGGKLQGYT
v_gene: TRBV29-1
j_gene: TRBJ1-2

CDR3aa: ASSFLDRRQETQY
v_gene: TRBV27
j_gene: TRBJ2-5

CDR3aa: ASSGRVNQPQH
v_gene: TRBV12-3/TRBV12-4
j_gene: TRBJ1-5

CDR3aa: ATSRDRMRAQEQF
v_gene: TRBV15
j_gene: TRBJ2-1

CDR3aa: ATSRDLGNSPLH
v_gene: TRBV15
j_gene: TRBJ1-6

CDR3aa: ATGRGAATEAF
v_gene: TRBV10-3
j_gene: TRBJ1-1

CDR3aa: ASSSGTGGFNEQF
v_gene: TRBV7-8
j_gene: TRBJ2-1

CDR3aa: ASSEQMGHTTDTQY
v_gene: TRBV6-1
j_gene: TRBJ2-3

CDR3aa: ASSSSGISNNEQF
v_gene: TRBV5-1
j_gene: TRBJ2-1

CDR3aa: ASSVAGIRSSYNEQF
v_gene: TRBV7-2
j_gene: TRBJ2-1

CDR3aa: SAGQGIYGYT
v_gene: TRBV29-1
j_gene: TRBJ1-2

CDR3aa: SVRASGSRSTDTQY
v_gene: TRBV29-1
j_gene: TRBJ2-3

CDR3aa: ASSYSGTSGRGEQF
v_gene: TRBV7-9
j_gene: TRBJ2-1

CDR3aa: ASSFGVRASDTQY
v_gene: TRBV11-1
j_gene: TRBJ2-3

CDR3aa: ASSLKLAGGSKPYNEQF
v_gene: TRBV7-9
j_gene: TRBJ2-1

CDR3aa: AITSSESYNEQF
v_gene: TRBV10-3
j_gene: TRBJ2-1

CDR3aa: ASSPHGGASTDTQY
v_gene: TRBV3-1
j_gene: TRBJ2-3

CDR3aa: ASSPTGAFNQPQH
v_gene: TRBV28
j_gene: TRBJ1-5

CDR3aa: ASSQDRRQSSTDTQY
v_gene: TRBV4-1
j_gene: TRBJ2-3

CDR3aa: SVVAPPGETQY
v_gene: TRBV29-1
j_gene: TRBJ2-5

CDR3aa: SVGEGRFYEQY
v_gene: TRBV29-1
j_gene: TRBJ2-7

CDR3aa: ASSMRLPETQY
v_gene: TRBV19
j_gene: TRBJ2-5

CDR3aa: SAPWPRDTQY
v_gene: TRBV20-1
j_gene: TRBJ2-3

CDR3aa: ASSPRDRGLEQY
v_gene: TRBV11-2
j_gene: TRBJ2-7

CDR3aa: SARARREGETQY
v_gene: TRBV20-1
j_gene: TRBJ2-5